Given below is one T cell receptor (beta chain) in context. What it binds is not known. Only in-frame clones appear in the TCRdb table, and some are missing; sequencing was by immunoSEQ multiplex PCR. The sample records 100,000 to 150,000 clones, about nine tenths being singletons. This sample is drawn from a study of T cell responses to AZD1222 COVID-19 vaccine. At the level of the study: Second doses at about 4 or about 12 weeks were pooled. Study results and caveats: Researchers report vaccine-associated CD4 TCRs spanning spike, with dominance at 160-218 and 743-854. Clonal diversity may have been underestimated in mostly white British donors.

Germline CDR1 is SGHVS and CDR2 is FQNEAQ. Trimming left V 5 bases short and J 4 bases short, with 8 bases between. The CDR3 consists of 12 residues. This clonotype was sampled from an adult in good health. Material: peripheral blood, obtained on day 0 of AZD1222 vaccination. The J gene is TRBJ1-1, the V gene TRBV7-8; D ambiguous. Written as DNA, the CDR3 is TGTGCCAGCAGCCCCCTCGGCACTGAAGCTTTCTTT. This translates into CASSPLGTEAFF. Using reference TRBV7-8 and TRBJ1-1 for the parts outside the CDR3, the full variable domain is GAGVSQSPRYKVAKRGQDVALRCDPISGHVSLFWYQQALGQGPEFLTYFQNEAQLDKSGLPSDRFFAERPEGSVSTLKIQRTQQEDSAVYLCASSPLGTEAFFGQGTRLTVV.